The clone carrying this T cell receptor (beta chain) has more than one count but fewer than ten. What it recognizes is unknown. The time point: newly diagnosed GD, antithyroid drugs for less than 3 months. PBMC-derived RNA was used for the TCR library. CDR3 regions were amplified by Arm-PCR using iRepertoire HTBI primers to build TCR beta libraries. MiXCR, run by TCRdb on the multiplex PCR reads, gives a single entry per CDR3 protein. The table shows 450,000 to 650,000 distinct CDR3 sequences, with around 16% occurring only once. This sample is drawn from a study of regulatory T cells in long-lasting Graves disease. Points from the study as a whole: Tissue studied was limited to peripheral blood, excluding thyroid tissue. Relative to newly diagnosed Graves' patients, persistent ones had lower TCR diversity.

Germline trimming cut 4 bases from V and 4 bases from J; bases unmatched to any gene: 8. This CDR3 is 15 amino acids long. Germline CDR1 and CDR2: SEHNR and FQNEAQ (reference sequence). These data were also filed under a second study, of T cells in Graves' hyperthyroidism and ophthalmopathy. This second study notes: The model foresaw ophthalmopathy a median approximately 6.1 months prior to onset.

This receptor was taken from a middle-aged woman with Graves disease. Here the sequenced sample was peripheral blood mononuclear cells (PBMCs), taken at new diagnosis, from a patient treated with antithyroid drugs. The genes are TRBV7-9 and TRBJ2-7, with 9 positions matching TRBD1. The CDR3 bases are TGTGCCAGCAGCTCCCCCGGGACAGGGCCTTACGAGCAGTACTTC. Protein sequence: CASSSPGTGPYEQYF.